The rows below give T cell receptor beta chains drawn from one sample of a study of vaccination and CD4 T cells after COVID-19. These receptors have no identified antigens. TCRdb reprocessed the PCR reads with MiXCR, giving one entry per CDR3 protein. In the table there are 20,000 to 30,000 distinct CDR3 sequences, roughly 60% of which are singletons. Sequencing was performed on CD4+ T cells from blood, cultured in vitro. The origin of the receptors is a human donor who had recovered from COVID-19. Each CDR3 is given with its conserved first and last residue. The order of the fields is J gene, V gene, D gene, CDR3 protein. A D gene is named only where the DNA matches it firmly.

j_call: TRBJ2-4
v_call: TRBV27
d_call: NA
cdr3_aa: CASSSIILVGKNIQYF

j_call: TRBJ2-1
v_call: TRBV27
d_call: NA
cdr3_aa: CASTPVGWEYNEQFF

j_call: TRBJ2-3
v_call: TRBV20-1
d_call: TRBD2
cdr3_aa: CSAPVVLGGPTRTDTQYF

j_call: TRBJ1-5
v_call: TRBV20-1
d_call: NA
cdr3_aa: CSVTGGQPQHF

j_call: TRBJ2-5
v_call: TRBV20-1
d_call: NA
cdr3_aa: CSASVRKETQYF

j_call: TRBJ2-3
v_call: TRBV7-2
d_call: NA
cdr3_aa: CASSEQSTDTQYF

j_call: TRBJ1-2
v_call: TRBV15
d_call: NA
cdr3_aa: CATSKDYYGYTF

j_call: TRBJ1-1
v_call: TRBV10-3
d_call: NA
cdr3_aa: CAISARLSALSTEAFF

j_call: TRBJ1-2
v_call: TRBV6-1
d_call: NA
cdr3_aa: CASSRGQPGYGYTF

j_call: TRBJ1-1
v_call: TRBV30
d_call: NA
cdr3_aa: CAWNRQDNTEAFF

j_call: TRBJ2-3
v_call: TRBV30
d_call: NA
cdr3_aa: CAWSVRRADTQYF

j_call: TRBJ1-1
v_call: TRBV20-1
d_call: NA
cdr3_aa: CSARIRTAMNTEAFF

j_call: TRBJ1-2
v_call: TRBV11-2
d_call: TRBD1
cdr3_aa: CASSLGQVYGYTF

j_call: TRBJ1-5
v_call: TRBV2
d_call: NA
cdr3_aa: CASSEITSFQHF

j_call: TRBJ1-5
v_call: TRBV6-2/TRBV6-3
d_call: NA
cdr3_aa: CASSQGASGNQPQHF

j_call: TRBJ1-5
v_call: TRBV19
d_call: NA
cdr3_aa: CASRINRVRSNQPQHF

j_call: TRBJ1-6
v_call: TRBV28
d_call: NA
cdr3_aa: CASYNSPLHF

j_call: TRBJ1-6
v_call: TRBV5-4
d_call: NA
cdr3_aa: CASSLAVDSPLHF

j_call: TRBJ2-5
v_call: TRBV7-2
d_call: NA
cdr3_aa: CASSLVSRGRQETQYF

j_call: TRBJ1-2
v_call: TRBV4-1
d_call: NA
cdr3_aa: CASSREADRPSYGYTF

j_call: TRBJ2-1
v_call: TRBV20-1
d_call: TRBD2
cdr3_aa: CSASDPVYGGRSRSYNEQFF

j_call: TRBJ1-5
v_call: TRBV6-1
d_call: NA
cdr3_aa: CASSMGRNQPQHF

j_call: TRBJ2-5
v_call: TRBV7-7
d_call: TRBD1
cdr3_aa: CASSLSGQPETQYF

j_call: TRBJ2-1
v_call: TRBV24-1
d_call: NA
cdr3_aa: CATSDPQRRHNEQFF

j_call: TRBJ1-1
v_call: TRBV6-5
d_call: NA
cdr3_aa: CASSYKALTEAFF

j_call: TRBJ2-4
v_call: TRBV24-1
d_call: NA
cdr3_aa: CATSDGIAEAKNIQYF